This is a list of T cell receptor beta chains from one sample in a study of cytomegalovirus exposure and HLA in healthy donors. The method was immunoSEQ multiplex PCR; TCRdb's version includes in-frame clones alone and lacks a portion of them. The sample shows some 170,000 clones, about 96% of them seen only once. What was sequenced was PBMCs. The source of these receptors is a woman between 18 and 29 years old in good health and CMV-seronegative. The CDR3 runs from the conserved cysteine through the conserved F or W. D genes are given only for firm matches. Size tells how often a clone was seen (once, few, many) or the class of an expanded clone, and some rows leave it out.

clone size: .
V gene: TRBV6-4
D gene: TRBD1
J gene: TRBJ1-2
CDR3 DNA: TGTGCCAGCAGTGCCCAACAGGGGAACTATGGCTACACCTTC
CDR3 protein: CASSAQQGNYGYTF

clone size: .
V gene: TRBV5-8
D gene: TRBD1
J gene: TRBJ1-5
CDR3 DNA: TGTGCCAGCAGCCACGGGACAGGCGCTAGCAATCAGCCCCAGCATTTT
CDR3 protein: CASSHGTGASNQPQHF

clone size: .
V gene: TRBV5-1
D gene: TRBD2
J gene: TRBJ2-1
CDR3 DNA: TGCGCCAGCAGTAGCGGGGGGGGTGCCAATGAGCAGTTCTTC
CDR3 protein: CASSSGGGANEQFF

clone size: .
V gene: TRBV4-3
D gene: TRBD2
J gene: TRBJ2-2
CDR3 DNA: TGCGCCAGCAGCCAAAGCGGGACTAGCGGTGGGACCGGGGAGCTGTTTTTT
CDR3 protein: CASSQSGTSGGTGELFF

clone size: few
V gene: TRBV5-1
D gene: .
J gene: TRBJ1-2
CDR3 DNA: TGCGCCAGCAGCTTGGAACGGTTCGGCTACACCTTC
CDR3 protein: CASSLERFGYTF

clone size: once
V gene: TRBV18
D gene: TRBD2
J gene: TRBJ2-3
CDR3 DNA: TGTGCCAGCTCACCACCCGGACTAGCGGGCCCCTCCCCAGATACGCAGTATTTT
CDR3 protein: CASSPPGLAGPSPDTQYF

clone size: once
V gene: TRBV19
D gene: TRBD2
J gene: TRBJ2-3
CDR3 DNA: TGTGCCAGTAGTTGGCGGGGGGAAAGCACAGATACGCAGTATTTT
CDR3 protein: CASSWRGESTDTQYF

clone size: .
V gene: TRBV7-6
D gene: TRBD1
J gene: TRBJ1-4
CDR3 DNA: TGTGCCAGCAGCCCAAACGGGGACAGCCGAAATGAAAAACTGTTTTTT
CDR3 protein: CASSPNGDSRNEKLFF

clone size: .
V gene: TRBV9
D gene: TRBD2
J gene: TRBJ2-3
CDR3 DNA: TGTGCCAGCAGCGTAGGCGGGGGGTCGGCAGATACGCAGTATTTT
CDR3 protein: CASSVGGGSADTQYF

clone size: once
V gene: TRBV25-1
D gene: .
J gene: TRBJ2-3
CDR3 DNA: TGTGCCAGCAGTGAATACCCCGGGGGAGGCGTCAGCACAGATACGCAGTATTTT
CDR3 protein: CASSEYPGGGVSTDTQYF

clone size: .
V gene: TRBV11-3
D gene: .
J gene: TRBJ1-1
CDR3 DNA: TGTGCCAGCAGCTTAAACAGCATGAACACTGAAGCTTTCTTT
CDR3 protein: CASSLNSMNTEAFF

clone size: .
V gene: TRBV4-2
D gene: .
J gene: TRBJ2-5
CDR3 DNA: TGTGCCAGCAGCCAAGTGGGCAGCCAAGAGACCCAGTACTTC
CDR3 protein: CASSQVGSQETQYF

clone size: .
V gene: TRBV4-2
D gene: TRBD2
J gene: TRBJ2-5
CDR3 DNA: TGTGCCAGCAGCCAAGATTCTAGCGGCCCCCAAGAGACCCAGTACTTC
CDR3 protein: CASSQDSSGPQETQYF

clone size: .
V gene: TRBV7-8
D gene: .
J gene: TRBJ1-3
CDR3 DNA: TGTGCCAGCAGCACCGGGAACACCATATATTTT
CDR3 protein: CASSTGNTIYF

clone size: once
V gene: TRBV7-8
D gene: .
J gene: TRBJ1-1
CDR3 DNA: TGTGCCAGCAGCTTTACAGGGAAGACTGAAGCTTTCTTT
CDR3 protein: CASSFTGKTEAFF

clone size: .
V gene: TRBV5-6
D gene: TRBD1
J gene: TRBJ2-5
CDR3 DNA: TGTGCCAGCAGCTCGGTGACAGGGTATGGGGTATCCCAGTACTTC
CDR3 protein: CASSSVTGYGVSQYF

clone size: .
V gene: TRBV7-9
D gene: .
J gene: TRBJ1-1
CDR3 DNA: TGTGCCAGCAGCTTTGAGGGGGGGTTGAACACTGAAGCTTTCTTT
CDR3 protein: CASSFEGGLNTEAFF

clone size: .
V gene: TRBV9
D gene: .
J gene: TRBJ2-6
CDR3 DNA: TGTGCCAGCACTAGTGACAGGTTTGGCCTGGGGGGGGCCAACGTCCTGACTTTC
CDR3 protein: CASTSDRFGLGGANVLTF

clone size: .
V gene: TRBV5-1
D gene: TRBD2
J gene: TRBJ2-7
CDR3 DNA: TGCGCCAGCAGGGAGACTAGCGTAGGGTACGAGCAGTACTTC
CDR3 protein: CASRETSVGYEQYF

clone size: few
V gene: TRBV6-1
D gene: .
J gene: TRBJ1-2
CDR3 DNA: TGTGCCAGCAGGACACTCTATGGCTACACCTTC
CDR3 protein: CASRTLYGYTF

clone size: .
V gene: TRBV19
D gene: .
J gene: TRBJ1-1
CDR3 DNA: TGTGCCAGTAGTTGGGCCGCGGGGAGGAGTGAAGCTTTCTTT
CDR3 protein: CASSWAAGRSEAFF

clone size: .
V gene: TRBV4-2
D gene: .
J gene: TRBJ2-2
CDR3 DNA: TGTGCCAGCAGCCAAGGGGGAGCAGCGAACACCGGGGAGCTGTTTTTT
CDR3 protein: CASSQGGAANTGELFF

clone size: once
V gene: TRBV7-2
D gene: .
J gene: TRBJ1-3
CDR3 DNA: TGTGCCAGCAGCTTGGACTTGAGCTCTGGAAACACCATATATTTT
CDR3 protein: CASSLDLSSGNTIYF

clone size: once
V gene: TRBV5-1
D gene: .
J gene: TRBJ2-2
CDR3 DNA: TGCGCCAGCAGCTTTGGAGGGCCCGTGAACACCGGGGAGCTGTTTTTT
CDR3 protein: CASSFGGPVNTGELFF

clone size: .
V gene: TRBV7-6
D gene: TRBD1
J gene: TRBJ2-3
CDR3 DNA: TGTGCCAGCAGCTTATTGACAGGGGTTAAGAGCACAGATACGCAGTATTTT
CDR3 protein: CASSLLTGVKSTDTQYF

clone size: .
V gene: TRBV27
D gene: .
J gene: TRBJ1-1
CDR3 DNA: TGTGCCAGCAGTTTACTGGGCTCGAACACTGAAGCTTTCTTT
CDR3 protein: CASSLLGSNTEAFF

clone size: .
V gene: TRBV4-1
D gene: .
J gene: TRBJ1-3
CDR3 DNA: TGCGCCAGCAGCCAAGAAGGGGGAACAGGAAACACCATATATTTT
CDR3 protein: CASSQEGGTGNTIYF

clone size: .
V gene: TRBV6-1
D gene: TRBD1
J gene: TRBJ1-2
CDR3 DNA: TGTGCCAGCAGTGAAGCACCGGACAGGTATAATGGCTACACCTTC
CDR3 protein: CASSEAPDRYNGYTF

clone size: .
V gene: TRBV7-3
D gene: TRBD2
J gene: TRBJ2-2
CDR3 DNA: TGTGCCAGCAGCCCAGGGACTAGCGGGACGGACACCGGGGAGCTGTTTTTT
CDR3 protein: CASSPGTSGTDTGELFF

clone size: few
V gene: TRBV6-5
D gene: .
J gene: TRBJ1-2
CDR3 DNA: TGTGCCAGCAGCGATCAGGGGCGGGATGGCTACACCTTC
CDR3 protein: CASSDQGRDGYTF

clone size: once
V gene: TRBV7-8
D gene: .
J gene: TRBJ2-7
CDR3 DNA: TGTGCCAGCAGCGCAGTCGTCGCGGGGCAGTACGAGCAGTACTTC
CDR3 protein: CASSAVVAGQYEQYF

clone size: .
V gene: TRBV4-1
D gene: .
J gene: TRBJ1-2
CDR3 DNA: TGCGCCAGCAGCCAACCCGAGAGGCATGGCTACACCTTC
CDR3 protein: CASSQPERHGYTF

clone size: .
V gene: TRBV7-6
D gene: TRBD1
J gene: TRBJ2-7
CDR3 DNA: TGTGCCAGCACCAGAGAATCAGGACAGGGAGACTACGAGCAGTACTTC
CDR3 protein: CASTRESGQGDYEQYF

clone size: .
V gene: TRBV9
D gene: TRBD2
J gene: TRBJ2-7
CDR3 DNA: TGTGCCAGCAGCGTAGATTCTAGCGGGTACGAGCAGTACTTC
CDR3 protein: CASSVDSSGYEQYF

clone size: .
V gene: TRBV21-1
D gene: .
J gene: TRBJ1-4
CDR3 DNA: TGTGCCAGCAGCAAAAGGTGGGCCAAGGACACCAAAAGATACCATGAAAAACTGTTTTTT
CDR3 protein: CASSKRWAKDTKRYHEKLFF

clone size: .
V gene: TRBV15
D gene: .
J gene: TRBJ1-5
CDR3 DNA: TGTGCCACCAGCAGAGATTGGGGGGGTAGCAATCAGCCCCAGCATTTT
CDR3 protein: CATSRDWGGSNQPQHF

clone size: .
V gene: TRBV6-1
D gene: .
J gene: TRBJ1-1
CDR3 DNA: TGTGCCAGCAGTGTCGGACAAATAAGGAACACTGAAGCTTTCTTT
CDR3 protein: CASSVGQIRNTEAFF

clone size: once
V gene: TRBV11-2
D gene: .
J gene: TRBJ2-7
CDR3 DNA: TGTGCCAGCAGCAATGGTCCTACCTACGAGCAGTACTTC
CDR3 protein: CASSNGPTYEQYF

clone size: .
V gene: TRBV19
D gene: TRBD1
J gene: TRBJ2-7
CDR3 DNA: TGTGCCAGTAGTATGCGAAGCAGGGGGTCCCCCTACGAGCAGTACTTC
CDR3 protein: CASSMRSRGSPYEQYF

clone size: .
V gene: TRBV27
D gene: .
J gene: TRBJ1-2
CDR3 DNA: TGTGCCAGCAGTTTTGACAGCCTCTATGGCTACACCTTC
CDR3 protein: CASSFDSLYGYTF

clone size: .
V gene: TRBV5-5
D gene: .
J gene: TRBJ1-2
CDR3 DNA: TGTGCCAGCAGCTTGTTCCCTGTGGTTAACTTCGGTGGCTACACCTTC
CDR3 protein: CASSLFPVVNFGGYTF

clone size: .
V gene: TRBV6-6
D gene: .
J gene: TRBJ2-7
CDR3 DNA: TGTGCCAGCAGTTACTCGGCAGGGGTGTCGACAGTGTACTTC
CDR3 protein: CASSYSAGVSTVYF

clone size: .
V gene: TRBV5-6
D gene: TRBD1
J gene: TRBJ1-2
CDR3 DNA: TGTGCCAGCAGCTTAACTGGACAGGGACGCCCCTATGGCTACACCTTC
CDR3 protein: CASSLTGQGRPYGYTF

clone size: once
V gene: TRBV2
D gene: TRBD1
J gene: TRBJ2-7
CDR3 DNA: TGTGCCAGCAGCAGGACAGGGTTGTTATTCTCCTACGAGCAGTACTTC
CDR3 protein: CASSRTGLLFSYEQYF

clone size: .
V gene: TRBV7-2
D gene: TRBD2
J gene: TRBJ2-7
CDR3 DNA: TGTGCCAGCAGGGACGGGGGGGTTTACGAGCAGTACTTC
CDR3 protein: CASRDGGVYEQYF

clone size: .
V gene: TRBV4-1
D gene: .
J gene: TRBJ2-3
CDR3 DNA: TGCGCCAGCAGCCAAGGGCTCACAGATACGCAGTATTTT
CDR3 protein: CASSQGLTDTQYF

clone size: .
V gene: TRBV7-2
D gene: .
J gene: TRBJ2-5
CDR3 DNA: TGTGCCAGCAGCAACAGGCGGGGGCGAGAGACCCAGTACTTC
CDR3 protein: CASSNRRGRETQYF

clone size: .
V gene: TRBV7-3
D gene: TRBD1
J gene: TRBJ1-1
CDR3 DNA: TGTGCCAGCAGCCCCGGACAGGGGGCCCACACTGAAGCTTTCTTT
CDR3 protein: CASSPGQGAHTEAFF

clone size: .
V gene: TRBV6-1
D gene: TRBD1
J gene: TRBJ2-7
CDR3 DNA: TGTGCCAGCAGTTTAGGACAGGAAACCTACGAGCAGTACTTC
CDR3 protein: CASSLGQETYEQYF

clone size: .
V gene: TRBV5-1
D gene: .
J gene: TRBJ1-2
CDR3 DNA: TGCGCCAGCAGCTTGGACAGTTACTATGGCTACACCTTC
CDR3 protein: CASSLDSYYGYTF

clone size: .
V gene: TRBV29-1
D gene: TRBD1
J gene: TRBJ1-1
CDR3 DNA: TGCAGCGCCAGCCGGGACAGCTCTGAAGCTTTCTTT
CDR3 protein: CSASRDSSEAFF

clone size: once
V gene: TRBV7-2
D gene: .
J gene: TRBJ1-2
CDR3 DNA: TGTGCCAGCAGCTTAGAAGGTCTAAGGGCAGGGGTGGACTATGGCTACACCTTC
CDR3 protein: CASSLEGLRAGVDYGYTF

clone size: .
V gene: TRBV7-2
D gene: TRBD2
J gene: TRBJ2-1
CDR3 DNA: TGTGCCAGCAGCCACAGCGGGGGAGCCTACAATGAGCAGTTCTTC
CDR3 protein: CASSHSGGAYNEQFF

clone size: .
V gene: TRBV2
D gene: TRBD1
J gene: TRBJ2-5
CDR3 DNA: TGTGCCAGCAATGGGCAGGGGGCGGGAAAGACCCAGTACTTC
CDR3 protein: CASNGQGAGKTQYF